Detailed here is one T cell receptor (beta chain). Antigen unknown. This specimen comes from a study of cytotoxic CD8 clonotypes in ibrutinib-treated CLL. Study-level points and caveats: Baseline levels of clonality went above those of age-matched healthy donors and moved with circulating CD8+ T-cell counts.

Repertoires were generated with immunoSEQ multiplex PCR, while TCRdb's copy carries only in-frame clones and drops some. Of approximately 33,000 clones in the sample, approximately 70% were seen once. The length of the CDR3 is 17 residues. V was cut by 0 bases and J by 8 bases, with 17 bases left in between. Germline CDR1 is MGHRA and CDR2 is YSYEKL. This sequence joins TRBV4-1 and TRBJ1-6; D gene ambiguous. This clonotype originated in a human donor with chronic lymphocytic leukemia. Sample: PBMCs, taken before ibrutinib treatment. The CDR3 DNA is TGCGCCAGCAGCCAAGATGAGACCGGACCCTCACATTCACCCCTCCACTTT. It yields the protein CASSQDETGPSHSPLHF.